The 7 T cell receptor beta chains below come from one sample, sequenced in a study of cytomegalovirus exposure and HLA in healthy donors. The PCR used 60 Vbeta and 13 Jbeta primers. Libraries were prepared by immunoSEQ multiplex PCR; TCRdb keeps only in-frame clonotypes and omits some of them. The sample has about 150,000 clones, 68% seen once. Input material: PBMCs. These receptors came from a man in his sixties in good health and CMV-seronegative.

Only a few counts were recorded for this clone. The chain uses TRBV10-2 and TRBJ2-1, with a tentative D call TRBD2 (5 bases). V was trimmed by 0 bases and J by 8 bases, leaving 5 bases between them. The CDR3 extends over 12 amino acids. Germline V gene lookup returns CDR1 WSHSY and CDR2 SAAADI. The CDR3 protein is CASSESSDEQFF. CDR3 sequence (DNA): TGCGCCAGCAGTGAGTCTAGCGATGAGCAGTTCTTC.

The V and J genes are TRBV29-1 and TRBJ2-2, with unresolved D. V was pared by 4 bases and J by 1 base, with 10 bases between. Germline V gene sequence: CDR1 SQVTM, CDR2 ANQGSEA. CDR3 length equals 14 residues. CDR3 in amino acids: CSVVYQKNTGELFF. The CDR3, as DNA: TGCAGCGTTGTTTATCAGAAGAACACCGGGGAGCTGTTTTTT.

As DNA, the CDR3 is TGTGCCAGCAGTTTCTTGGGGGGGGGTGTTGAAAAACTGTTTTTT. Translation: CASSFLGGGVEKLFF. The chain combines TRBV27 with TRBJ1-4; the D gene is possibly TRBD1 (5 bases). CDR3 length equals 15 residues. V lost 3 bases and J 7 bases, leaving 15 bases between the germline ends. Germline loops: CDR1 MNHEY, CDR2 SMNVEV (reference sequence).

This CDR3 is CASWDSTNSPLHF. DNA for the CDR3: TGTGCGAGCTGGGACAGTACAAATTCACCCCTCCACTTT. The chain employs TRBV28 and TRBJ1-6; 7 bases align to TRBD1. Germline-derived CDR1 and CDR2 are MDHEN and SYDVKM. The CDR3 is 13 amino acids.

The chain combines TRBV27 with TRBJ1-2; 9 positions match TRBD1. V lost 4 bases and J lost 4; bases outside the gene matches: 7. Looked up from germline, CDR1 is MNHEY and CDR2 is SMNVEV (reference sequence). This CDR3 region has 15 residues. The CDR3 here is CASSSEEDRGYGYTF. CDR3 in DNA: TGTGCCAGCAGTTCGGAAGAGGACAGGGGCTATGGCTACACCTTC.

The chain has TRBV29-1 and TRBJ1-1; 8 bases are shared with TRBD1. The V gene end was trimmed by 4 bases and the J gene end by 4 bases; junction bases not matched to a gene: 8. Per germline, CDR1 SQVTM and CDR2 ANQGSEA. The CDR3 is made up of 14 amino acids. CDR3: CSVGGQGATTEAFF. The CDR3 nucleotides read TGCAGCGTTGGAGGGCAGGGGGCGACCACTGAAGCTTTCTTT. Full variable domain (outside the CDR3, taken from reference TRBV29-1 and TRBJ1-1): SAVISQKPSRDICQRGTSLTIQCQVDSQVTMMFWYRQQPGQSLTLIATANQGSEATYESGFVIDKFPISRPNLTFSTLTVSNMSPEDSSIYLCSVGGQGATTEAFFGQGTRLTVV.

This clone was seen a single time. The J gene is TRBJ1-1, the V gene TRBV30; unclear D gene. CDR3 length: 14 amino acids. Germline CDR1 is GTSNPN and CDR2 is SVGIG (reference sequence). Trimming left V 2 bases short and J 1 base short, with 11 bases between. CDR3 sequence (DNA): TGTGCCTGGAGTAAAGGACGGGAGAACACTGAAGCTTTCTTT. This encodes CAWSKGRENTEAFF.